The sample holds a few counts of the clone carrying this T cell receptor beta chain. This entry comes from a study of patients and donors after allogeneic stem cell transplantation. Using its own MiXCR run on the RT-PCR reads, TCRdb lists one record per CDR3 protein. The sample includes some 87,000 distinct CDR3 sequences, around 46% of them seen just once. There are 14 residues in the CDR3. Germline CDR1 and CDR2: SGHNT and YENEEA. Trimming removed 11 bases from V and 7 bases from J, with 21 bases in between. This chain uses TRBV11-3 with TRBJ1-5; D is unresolved. Sequences were obtained from blood, either unsorted or a sorted T cell fraction (not recorded which). The sequence was collected from a human donor who was either an allogeneic HSCT recipient or a stem cell or donor lymphocyte infusion donor (not recorded which). It is not recorded whose cells these are; they may come from a transplant donor. CDR3 residues: CAGMKGRNDQPQHF. The CDR3 region has the DNA TGTGCCGGCATGAAGGGCAGAAATGACCAGCCCCAGCATTTT.